This T cell receptor beta chain came from a study of early T cells in non-severe SARS-CoV-2 infection (dated by TCRdb to 2020 to 2023). As for the study more broadly: Bulk RNA from unsorted whole blood was used for TCR sequencing, so alpha and beta chains could not be paired.

Preparation of the library involved 5' RACE. The data were produced on a NextSeq 500. Unique molecular identifiers were attached to individual cDNA molecules in the TCR library protocol so that sequencing error and PCR bias could be corrected. Sequencing covered both TCR alpha and beta chains, and within each sample the abundances of alpha and beta sequences were tightly co-correlated. The study's processing was this. Decombinator V4 was used to annotate the V gene, J gene and CDR3 of the TCR sequences. TCRs were defined as expanded if a significant change between any two time points was detected under a Poisson model with p below 0.0001. Abundances of TCRs were expressed as counts per million after normalisation to the total number of TCRs sequenced in each sample. VDJdb, accessed 1 November 2021, was searched for CMV, EBV and SARS-CoV-2 annotated TCRs, with TCRs annotated for multiple antigens excluded. TCRdb redid the processing of the public reads, applying fastp at Q25 and MiXCR, and retained in-frame beta chains. CDR3 protein sequences are deduplicated, and each keeps its most common genes and DNA. TCRdb's processing, not the authors', yielded these V and J calls. The sample table holds about 48,000 distinct CDR3 sequences, of which about 5.2% were seen once. Together, the top ten hold under 5.5% of the sample.

Results the study describes overall, beyond this receptor: VDJdb matching was skewed toward anti-spike CD8 responses, so virus-specific expansions were likely underestimated and private and CD4 specificities were missed.

Turning to this clonotype: No antigen is known for it. Base-call qualities are not available, and no considerably larger clone is one nucleotide away.

A case-control design nested within a healthcare worker cohort in London, UK, was used, with weekly nasopharyngeal swab PCR tests and blood sampling performed. Healthcare workers were recruited during the week of the UK lockdown, between 23 and 31 March 2020, and followed weekly for up to roughly 15 weeks. Specimen: whole blood, collected at baseline. The sequence was obtained from an adult who was a healthcare worker with PCR-confirmed SARS-CoV-2 infection or an uninfected control (not recorded which).

The DNA sequence follows: TGTGCCAGCAGCCTTACTGGGCGGGGTAGCACAGATACGCAGTATTTT. This is translated as CASSLTGRGSTDTQYF. This receptor chain uses TRBV3-1 and TRBJ2-3; possibly the D gene is TRBD2, per 6 matching bases. Sequences LGHDT (CDR1) and YNNKEL (CDR2) are obtained from the germline V gene (reference sequence). The CDR3 holds 16 amino acids from the cysteine to the phenylalanine. Only the CDR3 DNA stays, 48 bases, in frame from base 1. Trimming costs V 4 bases and J 0 bases, and their ends lie 14 bases apart.